These 2 T cell receptor beta chains share one sample of origin, sequenced in a study of shared clonotypes between healthy human individuals. Sequenced by immunoSEQ multiplex PCR; TCRdb stores in-frame clones only, minus some. Of 2 million to 2.5 million clones in the sample, around 90% are singletons; the top ten hold approximately 0.39%. Sequencing input: naive CD4+ T cells from PBMCs. As for subset: CD45RA+ positively selected. The receptors shown here come from a man younger than 35 in good health. Some clones in this sample may be carry-over from other donors' samples.

This clone was seen a few times. The chain combines TRBV10-3 with TRBJ1-2; no clear D. The CDR3 spans 14 residues. Germline CDR1 ENHRY, CDR2 SYGVKD. V lost 6 bases to trimming and J lost 3 bases, with 14 bases between them. This CDR3 is CAISPSGKDYGYTF. The CDR3 DNA is TGTGCCATCAGCCCCTCCGGGAAGGACTATGGCTACACCTTC.

The CDR3 here is CASSPDGVLYEQYF. The CDR3 DNA is TGTGCCAGCTCACCTGACGGGGTCCTTTACGAGCAGTACTTC. This rearrangement joins TRBV18 to TRBJ2-7; weak D call: TRBD2 (5 bases). In germline, CDR1 is KGHSH, CDR2 LQKENI. The CDR3 runs 14 residues. Trimming removed 3 bases from V and 4 bases from J, with 13 bases in between. Together with reference TRBV18 and TRBJ2-7, the CDR3 gives the full variable domain: NAGVMQNPRHLVRRRGQEARLRCSPMKGHSHVYWYRQLPEEGLKFMVYLQKENIIDESGMPKERFSAEFPKEGPSILRIQQVVRGDSAAYFCASSPDGVLYEQYFGPGTRLTVT.